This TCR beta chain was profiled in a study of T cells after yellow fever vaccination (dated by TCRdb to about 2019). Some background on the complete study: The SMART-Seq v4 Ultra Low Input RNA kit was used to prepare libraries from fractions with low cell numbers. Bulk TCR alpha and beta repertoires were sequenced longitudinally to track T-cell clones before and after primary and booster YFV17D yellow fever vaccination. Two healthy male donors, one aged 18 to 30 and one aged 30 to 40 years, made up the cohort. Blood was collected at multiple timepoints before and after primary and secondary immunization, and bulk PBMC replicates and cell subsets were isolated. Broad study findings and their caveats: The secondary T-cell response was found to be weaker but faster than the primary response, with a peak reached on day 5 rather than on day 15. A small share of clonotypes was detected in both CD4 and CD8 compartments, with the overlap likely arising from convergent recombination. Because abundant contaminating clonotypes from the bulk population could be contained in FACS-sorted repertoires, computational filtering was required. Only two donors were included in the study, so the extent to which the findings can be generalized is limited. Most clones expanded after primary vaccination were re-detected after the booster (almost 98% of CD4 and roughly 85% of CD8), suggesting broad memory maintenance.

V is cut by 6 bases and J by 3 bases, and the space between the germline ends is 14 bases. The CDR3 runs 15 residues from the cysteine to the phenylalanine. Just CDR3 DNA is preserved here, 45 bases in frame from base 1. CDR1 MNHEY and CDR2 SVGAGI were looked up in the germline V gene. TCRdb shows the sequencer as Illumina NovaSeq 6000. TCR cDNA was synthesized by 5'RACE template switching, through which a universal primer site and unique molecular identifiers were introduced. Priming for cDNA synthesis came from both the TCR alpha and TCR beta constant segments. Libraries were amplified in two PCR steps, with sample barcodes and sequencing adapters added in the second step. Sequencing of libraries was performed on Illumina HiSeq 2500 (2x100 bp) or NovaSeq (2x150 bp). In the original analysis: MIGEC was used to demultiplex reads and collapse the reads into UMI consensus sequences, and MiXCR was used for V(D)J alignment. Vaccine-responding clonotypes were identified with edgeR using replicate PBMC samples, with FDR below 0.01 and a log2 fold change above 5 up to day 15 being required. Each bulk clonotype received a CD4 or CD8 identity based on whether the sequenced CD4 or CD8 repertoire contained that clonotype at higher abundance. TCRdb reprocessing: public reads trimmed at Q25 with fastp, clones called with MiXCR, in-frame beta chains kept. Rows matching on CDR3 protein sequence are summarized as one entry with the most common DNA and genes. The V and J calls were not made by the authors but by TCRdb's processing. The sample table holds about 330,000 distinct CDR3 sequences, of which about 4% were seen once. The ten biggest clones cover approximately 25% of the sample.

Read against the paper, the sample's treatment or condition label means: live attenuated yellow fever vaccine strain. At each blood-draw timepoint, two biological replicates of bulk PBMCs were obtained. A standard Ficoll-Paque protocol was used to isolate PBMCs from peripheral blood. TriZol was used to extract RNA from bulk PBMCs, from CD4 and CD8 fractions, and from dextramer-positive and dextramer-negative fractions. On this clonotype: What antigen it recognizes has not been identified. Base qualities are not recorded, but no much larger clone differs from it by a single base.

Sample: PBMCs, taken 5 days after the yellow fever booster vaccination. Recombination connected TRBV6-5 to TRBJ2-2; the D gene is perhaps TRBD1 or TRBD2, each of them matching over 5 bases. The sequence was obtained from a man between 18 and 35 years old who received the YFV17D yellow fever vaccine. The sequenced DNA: TGTGCCAGCAGGCAAAGGGACCGCGACACCGGGGAGCTGTTTTTT. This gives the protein CASRQRDRDTGELFF.